This TCR beta chain emerged from a study of regulatory T cells in long-lasting Graves disease. Findings and limits, study-wide: Newly diagnosed disease favored TRBV20-1 and TRBJ2-1 over persistent disease. Thyroid tissue went unstudied; only peripheral blood was examined.

This CDR3 has 13 amino acids. The V gene's germline CDR1 is MDHEN and CDR2 SYDVKM. V lost 9 bases to trimming and J lost 0 bases, with 9 bases between them. With iRepertoire HTBI primers and Arm-PCR of CDR3 regions, TCR beta libraries were built. Via MiXCR, TCRdb re-called the multiplex PCR reads, giving one row per CDR3 protein. The sample has 450,000 to 500,000 distinct CDR3 sequences, 15% to 20% seen once. Time point: newly diagnosed GD, antithyroid drugs for less than 3 months. Extracted PBMC RNA gave rise to the TCR library. Points on this clonotype: Antigen unknown. A much larger clone differs by one base, so this may be a read error. Because the CDR3 is missing its conserved closing phenylalanine or tryptophan, this is likely a read error.

This sample also belongs to another study, concerning T cells in Graves' hyperthyroidism and ophthalmopathy. As that study records: The model identified upcoming ophthalmopathy a median 6.5 months ahead of onset.

The chain is built from TRBV28 and TRBJ1-5; D unresolved. The sequences come from peripheral blood mononuclear cells (PBMCs), collected at new diagnosis, from a patient treated with antithyroid drugs. The origin of this receptor is a middle-aged man with Graves disease. The CDR3 here is CASWTDSNQPQHL. The CDR3 bases are TGTGCCAGTTGGACGGATAGCAATCAGCCCCAGCATCTT.